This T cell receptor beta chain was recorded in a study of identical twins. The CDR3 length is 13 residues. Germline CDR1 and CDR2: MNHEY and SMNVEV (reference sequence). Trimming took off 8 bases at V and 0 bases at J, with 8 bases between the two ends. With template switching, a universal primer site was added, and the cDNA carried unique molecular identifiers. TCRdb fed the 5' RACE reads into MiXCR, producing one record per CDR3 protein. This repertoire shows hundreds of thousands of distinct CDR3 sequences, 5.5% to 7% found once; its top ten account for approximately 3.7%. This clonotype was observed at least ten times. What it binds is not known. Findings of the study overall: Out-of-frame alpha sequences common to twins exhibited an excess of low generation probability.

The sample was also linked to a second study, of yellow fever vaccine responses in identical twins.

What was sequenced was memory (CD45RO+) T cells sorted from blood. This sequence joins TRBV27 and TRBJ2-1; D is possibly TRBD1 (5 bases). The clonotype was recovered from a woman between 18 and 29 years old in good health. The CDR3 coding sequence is TGTGCCAGCCGACAGAGCTCCTACAATGAGCAGTTCTTC. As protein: CASRQSSYNEQFF.